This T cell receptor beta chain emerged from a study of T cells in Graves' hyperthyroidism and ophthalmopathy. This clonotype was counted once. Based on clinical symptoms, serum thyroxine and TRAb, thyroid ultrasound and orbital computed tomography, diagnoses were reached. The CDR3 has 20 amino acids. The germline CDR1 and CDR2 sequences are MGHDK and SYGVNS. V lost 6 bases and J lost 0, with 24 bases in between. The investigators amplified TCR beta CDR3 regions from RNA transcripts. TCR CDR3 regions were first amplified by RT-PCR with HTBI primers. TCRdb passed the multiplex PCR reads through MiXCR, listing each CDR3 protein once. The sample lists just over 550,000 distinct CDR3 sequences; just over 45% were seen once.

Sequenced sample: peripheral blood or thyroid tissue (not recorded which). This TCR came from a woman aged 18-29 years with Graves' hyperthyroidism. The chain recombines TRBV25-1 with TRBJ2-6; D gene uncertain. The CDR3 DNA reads TGTGCCAGCAGCTCACCCTCCGGGTGGTTACCATCCTCTGGGGCCAACGTCCTGACTTTC. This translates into CASSSPSGWLPSSGANVLTF. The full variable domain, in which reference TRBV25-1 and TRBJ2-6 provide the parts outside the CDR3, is EADIYQTPRYLVIGTGKKITLECSQTMGHDKMYWYQQDPGMELHLIHYSYGVNSTEKGDLSSESTVSRIRTEHFPLTLESARPSHTSQYLCASSSPSGWLPSSGANVLTFGAGSRLTVL.